This entry lists 29 T cell receptor beta chains sequenced from one sample in a study of shared clonotypes between healthy human individuals. Terminally differentiated effector memory CD45RA+ cells were excluded by CCR7 positive selection of CD45RO-negative cells. Sequenced by immunoSEQ multiplex PCR; TCRdb stores in-frame clones only, minus some. Among millions of clones, approximately 94% were seen once, and the ten largest hold 1.1%. The sample comprised naive CD8+ T cells sorted from blood. These receptors were collected from a man younger than 30 in good health.

A remark on this clone: Other DNA variants within this sample encode the same CDR3. This chain's CDR3 is CASSPPDYEQYF. The CDR3 bases are TGTGCCAGCAGCCCCCCCGATTACGAGCAGTACTTC. This chain connects TRBV11-2 to TRBJ2-7; no firm D call. The V end lost 5 bases, the J end lost 4 bases, and 9 bases lay between the germline ends. CDR3 length: 12 residues. Germline CDR1 reads SGHAT; CDR2 reads FQNNGV.

V usage is TRBV6-6 and J usage is TRBJ1-1, with TRBD1 identical over 11 bases. Looked up from germline, CDR1 is MNHNY and CDR2 is SVGAGI (reference sequence). There are 14 residues in the CDR3. J gave up 5 bases and V 8 bases, and 7 bases lay outside the gene matches. CDR3 nucleotide sequence: TGTGCCAGCGACTCCGGGACAGGGGGGACTGAAGCTTTCTTT. Translated: CASDSGTGGTEAFF.

This chain connects TRBV29-1 to TRBJ2-7; TRBD1 matches 10 bases. Germline V gives CDR1 SQVTM, CDR2 ANQGSEA. Germline trimming cut 5 bases from V and 5 bases from J; bases unmatched to any gene: 12. The CDR3 spans 15 residues. The CDR3 here is CSVFEGGQGRNEQYF. The CDR3 region has the DNA TGCAGCGTTTTTGAAGGGGGACAGGGGAGGAACGAGCAGTACTTC.

The V call is TRBV2, the J call TRBJ2-2; TRBD2 matches at 11 bases. Germline V gene data show CDR1 as SNHLY and CDR2 as FYNNEI. J was trimmed by 4 bases and V by 3 bases; bases with no gene match: 4. The CDR3 runs 16 residues. CDR3 in DNA: TGTGCCAGCAGTGAGGGACTAGCGGCTCTCACCGGGGAGCTGTTTTTT. Translating gives CASSEGLAALTGELFF. Complete variable domain (other parts from reference TRBV2 and TRBJ2-2): EPEVTQTPSHQVTQMGQEVILRCVPISNHLYFYWYRQILGQKVEFLVSFYNNEISEKSEIFDDQFSVERPDGSNFTLKIRSTKLEDSAMYFCASSEGLAALTGELFFGEGSRLTVL.

This rearrangement joins TRBV6-5 to TRBJ1-2; a weak D match, TRBD1 (5 bases). Looked up from germline, CDR1 is MNHEY and CDR2 is SVGAGI. Deletions cut 2 bases from V and 5 bases from J, with 15 bases between. The CDR3 has 15 amino acids. The chain's CDR3 is CASSYTGVVEYGYTF. As DNA, the CDR3 is TGTGCCAGCAGTTACACAGGAGTAGTTGAATATGGCTACACCTTC.

Comment on this clone: Other DNA sequences from this sample encode an identical CDR3 as well. This sequence joins TRBV9 and TRBJ2-1; TRBD1 aligns across 10 bases. This CDR3 has 15 residues. After removal of 4 bases from V and 5 bases from J, the junction contained 6 bases not matched to a gene. CDR1 SGDLS and CDR2 YYNGEE come from the germline V gene. The CDR3 protein is CASSPGQGSHNEQFF. DNA for the CDR3: TGTGCCAGCAGCCCGGGACAGGGGTCGCACAATGAGCAGTTCTTC.

This clone came up once. This chain connects TRBV7-9 to TRBJ2-7; 7 positions agree with TRBD1. V lost 5 bases, J lost 0 bases, and 4 bases stayed unmatched. CDR3 length: 14 residues. The germline V gene has CDR1 SEHNR and CDR2 FQNEAQ (reference sequence). The CDR3 is CASSTRQGSYEQYF. CDR3 coding DNA: TGTGCCAGCAGCACACGACAGGGCTCCTACGAGCAGTACTTC.

This clone was detected only a few times. This rearrangement joins TRBV27 to TRBJ2-7; 7 bases line up with TRBD2. The CDR3 loop spans 14 amino acids. CDR1 MNHEY and CDR2 SMNVEV come from the germline V gene (reference sequence). V lost 4 bases to trimming and J lost 6 bases; unmatched junction nucleotides: 9. CDR3: CASSYSGDAAEQYF. Here the CDR3 DNA reads TGTGCCAGCAGTTACAGCGGGGACGCGGCCGAGCAGTACTTC.

This rearrangement joins TRBV5-5 to TRBJ1-2, with D perhaps TRBD1 (6 bases). Trimming pared 5 bases from V and 1 base from J, leaving 15 bases between. Germline V gene lookup returns CDR1 SGHKS and CDR2 YYEKEE (reference sequence). CDR3 length: 15 residues. In DNA form, the CDR3 reads TGTGCCAGCAGTTCTCAGGGGCGTCTTAACTATGGCTACACCTTC. Amino acids: CASSSQGRLNYGYTF. Supplemented by reference TRBV5-5 and TRBJ1-2, the full variable domain reads DAGVTQSPTHLIKTRGQQVTLRCSPISGHKSVSWYQQVLGQGPQFIFQYYEKEERGRGNFPDRFSARQFPNYSSELNVNALLLGDSALYLCASSSQGRLNYGYTFGSGTRLTVV.

The J gene is TRBJ2-1, the V gene TRBV6-5; 8 bases are a match to TRBD1. There are 16 residues in the CDR3. CDR1 and CDR2 (germline): MNHEY, SVGAGI. V was clipped by 2 bases and J by 8 bases; unmatched bases: 11. CDR3 sequence: CASSYSPQGDNDEQFF. CDR3 DNA sequence: TGTGCCAGCAGTTACAGCCCACAGGGGGATAATGATGAGCAGTTCTTC.

The V and J genes are TRBV29-1 and TRBJ2-5; 9 nucleotides align to TRBD2. Per the germline V gene, CDR1 is SQVTM and CDR2 is ANQGSEA. The length of the CDR3 is 16 residues. Trimming cost V 3 bases and J 1 base; bases outside gene matches: 9. The CDR3 sequence: CSVEFAGGPGQETQYF. The CDR3 DNA follows: TGCAGCGTTGAGTTCGCGGGGGGGCCGGGCCAAGAGACCCAGTACTTC.

V and J are TRBV4-1 and TRBJ2-7, with D perhaps matching TRBD2 (6 bases). Trimming removed 5 bases at V and 3 bases at J, with 11 bases between. The CDR3 extends over 13 amino acids. CDR1 is MGHRA, CDR2 YSYEKL, per germline. Here the CDR3 reads CASSWPGDYEQYF. The CDR3 nucleotides read TGCGCCAGCAGCTGGCCGGGGGACTACGAGCAGTACTTC.

V is TRBV7-9 and J is TRBJ1-1; 10 positions match TRBD1. The CDR3 has 14 residues. The germline V gene has CDR1 SEHNR and CDR2 FQNEAQ (reference sequence). The V segment lost 5 bases and the J segment 3 bases; nucleotides outside the gene matches: 3. This chain's CDR3 is CASSTGQGYTEAFF. Here the CDR3 DNA reads TGTGCCAGCAGCACGGGACAGGGGTACACTGAAGCTTTCTTT.

CDR3 nucleotides: TGTGCCAGCAGCCTATCCGGGACTTTCGTCTACGAGCAGTACTTC. Translated, it gives CASSLSGTFVYEQYF. J is TRBJ2-7 and V is TRBV7-9; weak D call: TRBD2 (6 bases). The CDR3 consists of 15 residues. Between the trimmed V and J ends, which lost 5 bases and 3 bases, there was a span of 17 bases. Germline V gives CDR1 SEHNR, CDR2 FQNEAQ (reference sequence).

This chain uses TRBV4-1 with TRBJ2-3, with 7 bases matching TRBD1. With 1 base clipped from V and 6 bases from J, the junction kept 7 bases outside the gene matches. The CDR3 has 15 residues. From germline, CDR1 is MGHRA and CDR2 YSYEKL. The CDR3 spells CASSQGTGWGDTQYF. CDR3 sequence (DNA): TGCGCCAGCAGCCAAGGGACAGGTTGGGGGGATACGCAGTATTTT.

V gene TRBV4-1 combines with J gene TRBJ2-7, with 12 bases aligning to TRBD2. This CDR3 is built from 15 residues. Trimming cost V 4 bases and J 2 bases; bases outside gene matches: 3. From germline, CDR1 is MGHRA and CDR2 YSYEKL. The CDR3, as DNA: TGCGCCAGCAGCCTTAGACTAGCGGGAGCCTACGAGCAGTACTTC. Its translation: CASSLRLAGAYEQYF.

This chain uses TRBV10-1 with TRBJ2-3, with D unclear. V was clipped by 2 bases and J by 4 bases, with 10 bases between them. There are 14 residues in the CDR3. CDR1 WNHNN and CDR2 SYGVQD come from the germline V gene (reference sequence). CDR3 nucleotides: TGCGCCAGCAGTGAGGAGCCGAACGCAGATACGCAGTATTTT. This gives the protein CASSEEPNADTQYF.

The CDR3 DNA reads as TGTGCCAGCAGCTTTTGGCAGGGCGGTGGTGGCTACACCTTC. Translated: CASSFWQGGGGYTF. This chain uses TRBV5-4 with TRBJ1-2; D possibly corresponds to TRBD1 (5 bases). This CDR3 spans 14 amino acids. Germline V gene sequence: CDR1 SGHNT, CDR2 YYREEE (reference sequence). V dropped 2 bases and J dropped 7 bases, with 15 bases sitting between them.

The rearrangement links TRBV13 to TRBJ2-7; 9 positions match TRBD1. The V gene end was trimmed by 1 base and the J gene end by 3 bases; junction bases not matched to a gene: 4. Germline V lookup: CDR1 PRHDT, CDR2 FYEKMQ (reference sequence). CDR3 length equals 15 residues. CDR3 nucleotides: TGTGCCAGCAGCTTAGTGCGGGACAGGGTCTACGAGCAGTACTTC. Its translation is CASSLVRDRVYEQYF.

V is TRBV19 and J is TRBJ2-1; perhaps TRBD1 as D (5 bases). Germline V CDR1 and CDR2: LNHDA, SQIVND (reference sequence). The V end was cut by 5 bases, the J end by 2 bases, with 19 bases between. This CDR3 has 17 residues. For the CDR3, the DNA is TGTGCCAGTAGTTACCCCCCTGAAGGGGCCCCCTACAATGAGCAGTTCTTC. It encodes CASSYPPEGAPYNEQFF.

The gene calls are TRBV4-3 and TRBJ2-7; TRBD2 matches at 8 bases. This CDR3 has 16 residues. Looked up from germline, CDR1 is LGHNA and CDR2 is YSLEER. J lost 4 bases, V lost 0 bases, and 8 bases had no gene match. The CDR3, as DNA: TGCGCCAGCAGCCAAGATCACGGGACTAGTATTTACGAGCAGTACTTC. Its translation: CASSQDHGTSIYEQYF.

The chain joins TRBV7-9 to TRBJ2-7; no firm D call. The CDR3 totals 12 residues. CDR1 SEHNR and CDR2 FQNEAQ come from the germline V gene (reference sequence). V lost 1 base to trimming and J lost 7 bases, with 8 bases between them. This CDR3 is CASSLEVPEQYF. For the CDR3, the DNA is TGTGCCAGCAGCTTAGAAGTGCCAGAGCAGTACTTC.

The rearrangement links TRBV10-2 to TRBJ2-5, with D perhaps TRBD2 (6 bases). Trimming pared 10 bases from V and 11 bases from J, leaving 17 bases between. Germline CDR1 is WSHSY and CDR2 is SAAADI. The length of the CDR3 is 11 residues. CDR3 in DNA: TGCGCCACCGCTGGGGGGAGTGAGCAGTACTTC. This sequence encodes CATAGGSEQYF.

The chain is built from TRBV7-9 and TRBJ2-7; 7 bases align to TRBD2. The germline V gene has CDR1 SEHNR and CDR2 FQNEAQ (reference sequence). This CDR3 is 17 amino acids long. The V segment lost 5 bases and the J segment 0 bases; nucleotides outside the gene matches: 13. The CDR3 DNA follows: TGTGCCAGCAGCCCTCTGGGATCGGCGGGAGTCTCCTACGAGCAGTACTTC. Amino acids: CASSPLGSAGVSYEQYF.

The V and J genes are TRBV27 and TRBJ1-1, with no clear D. V was shortened by 3 bases and J by 2 bases, with 13 bases between the two germline ends. The germline V gene encodes CDR1 MNHEY and CDR2 SMNVEV (reference sequence). The CDR3 is made up of 15 amino acids. This chain's CDR3 is CASSLSQFGNTEAFF. CDR3 coding DNA: TGTGCCAGCAGTTTGTCCCAATTTGGCAACACTGAAGCTTTCTTT.

In the case of this clone: Additional DNA sequences in this sample encode the identical CDR3. The rearrangement joins TRBV28 to TRBJ2-7; 7 nucleotides agree with TRBD1. The CDR3 spans 14 residues. Germline loops: CDR1 MDHEN, CDR2 SYDVKM. V lost 5 bases to trimming and J lost 0 bases; unmatched junction nucleotides: 4. CDR3 protein: CASSGRDSSYEQYF. CDR3 sequence (DNA): TGTGCCAGCAGTGGACGGGACAGCTCCTACGAGCAGTACTTC.

The chain recombines TRBV13 with TRBJ1-1; tentatively, D is TRBD1 (5 bases). Trimming took off 0 bases at V and 6 bases at J, with 14 bases between the two ends. The CDR3 is made up of 15 amino acids. The germline V gene encodes CDR1 PRHDT and CDR2 FYEKMQ (reference sequence). Here the CDR3 DNA reads TGTGCCAGCAGCTTAGGCCTTGGGGGGTCCGCTGAAGCTTTCTTT. Translating gives CASSLGLGGSAEAFF.

Turning to this clone: At the DNA level, this CDR3 is encoded by other sequences in the same sample as well. The CDR3 region is CASSPREETQYF. The CDR3 DNA reads TGTGCCAGCAGTCCGAGGGAGGAGACCCAGTACTTC. The chain is built from TRBV7-6 and TRBJ2-5, with D possibly matching TRBD2 (5 bases). The CDR3 extends over 12 amino acids. Germline CDR1 and CDR2: SGHVS and FNYEAQ. The V gene lost 6 bases and the J gene lost 5 bases, with 10 bases spanning the gap.

This clone was detected only a few times. The chain's CDR3 is CAQDALTETNEKLFF. CDR3 DNA sequence: TGTGCCCAGGACGCTCTTACGGAGACTAATGAAAAACTGTTTTTT. The rearrangement links TRBV30 to TRBJ1-4; D not resolved. Trimming pared 8 bases from V and 2 bases from J, leaving 18 bases between. CDR1 is GTSNPN, CDR2 SVGIG, per germline (reference sequence). The CDR3 is 15 residues long.